The 23 T cell receptor beta chains below were found in one sample sequenced in a study of T-cell reconstitution after alpha-beta-depleted transplantation in children. Preparing the TCRbeta library involved the use of unique molecular identifiers. One entry per CDR3 protein results from TCRdb running MiXCR on the PCR reads. The sample shows some 490,000 distinct CDR3 sequences, approximately 12% of them seen only once. Material: PBMCs from the stem cell graft donor, obtained from the stem cell graft. The receptors here all came from a human donor who donated a stem cell graft to a child with combined immunodeficiency.

There are many counts of this clonotype. The chain carries TRBV29-1 and TRBJ1-4; 9 bases agree with TRBD1. The V and J ends lost 6 bases and 6 bases, in that order; junction bases with no gene match: 8. This CDR3 contains 14 residues. Germline values: CDR1 SQVTM, CDR2 ANQGSEA. The CDR3 here is CSVDPGQGHEKLFF. CDR3 sequence (DNA): TGCAGCGTCGACCCGGGACAGGGTCATGAAAAACTGTTTTTT.

The rearrangement joins TRBV12-3 or TRBV12-4 to TRBJ2-7; either TRBD1 or TRBD2 may supply D (5 bases each). V lost 2 bases and J lost 6, with 11 bases in between. This CDR3 spans 13 amino acids. The CDR3 sequence: CASSLKPGTEQYF. The CDR3, as DNA: TGTGCCAGCAGTTTAAAGCCCGGGACCGAGCAGTACTTC.

This clonotype was seen ten or more times. The V and J genes are TRBV11-2 and TRBJ2-2; D is unclear. The CDR3 has 17 residues. Germline CDR1 reads SGHAT; CDR2 reads FQNNGV. The germline V and J ends were trimmed by 0 bases and 0 bases, with 11 bases remaining between them. This chain's CDR3 is CASSLDQRRSNTGELFF. The DNA for the CDR3 is TGTGCCAGCAGCTTAGATCAGAGGCGATCGAACACCGGGGAGCTGTTTTTT. The full variable domain, completed using reference TRBV11-2 and TRBJ2-2, is EAGVAQSPRYKIIEKRQSVAFWCNPISGHATLYWYQQILGQGPKLLIQFQNNGVVDDSQLPKDRFSAERLKGVDSTLKIQPAKLEDSAVYLCASSLDQRRSNTGELFFGEGSRLTVL.

In its sample, this clonotype was seen many times. The chain joins TRBV20-1 to TRBJ2-3; D unresolved. The CDR3 extends over 13 amino acids. Trimming stripped 0 bases from V and 4 bases from J, with 8 bases between. Germline CDR1 and CDR2: DFQATT and SNEGSKA (reference sequence). CDR3 protein: CSARDPPPDTQYF. The CDR3 DNA reads TGCAGTGCTAGAGATCCCCCACCAGATACGCAGTATTTT.

This clonotype turned up a few times. The V call is TRBV19, the J call TRBJ2-7, with a possible D match to TRBD2 (6 bases). CDR1 is LNHDA, CDR2 SQIVND, per germline (reference sequence). The CDR3 consists of 15 residues. V lost 0 bases to trimming and J lost 3 bases, with 12 bases between them. In DNA form, the CDR3 reads TGTGCCAGTAGTATAGAAGCTAGCGTTATCTACGAGCAGTACTTC. Translation gives CASSIEASVIYEQYF.

This clonotype has more than one count but fewer than ten. V is TRBV7-8 and J is TRBJ2-1; D perhaps matches TRBD2 (6 bases). Germline V gene data show CDR1 as SGHVS and CDR2 as FQNEAQ. This CDR3 region has 17 residues. Trimming shortened V by 2 bases and J by 4 bases, and 18 bases separated the two germline ends. The CDR3 DNA sequence: TGTGCCAGCAGCTTAAGGTACGCGGGGCCGAGATACAATGAGCAGTTCTTC. It codes for CASSLRYAGPRYNEQFF. Combining the CDR3 with reference TRBV7-8 and TRBJ2-1 gives the whole variable domain GAGVSQSPRYKVAKRGQDVALRCDPISGHVSLFWYQQALGQGPEFLTYFQNEAQLDKSGLPSDRFFAERPEGSVSTLKIQRTQQEDSAVYLCASSLRYAGPRYNEQFFGPGTRLTVL.

The V gene is TRBV15, the J gene TRBJ2-3, with a weak D call TRBD1 (6 bases). Germline CDR1 and CDR2: LNHNV and YYDKDF (reference sequence). This CDR3 region has 14 residues. The V end lost 5 bases, the J end lost 0 bases, and 9 bases lay between the germline ends. The CDR3 DNA sequence: TGTGCCACCAGCTTCGACAGGAGCACAGATACGCAGTATTTT. Translation gives CATSFDRSTDTQYF.

A few counts support this clonotype. The genes are TRBV20-1 and TRBJ2-3; 10 bases fit TRBD1. CDR3 length: 15 amino acids. Germline V lookup: CDR1 DFQATT, CDR2 SNEGSKA (reference sequence). V shed 6 bases and J 4 bases; nucleotides not matched to a gene: 10. The CDR3: CSAVFRDRGADTQYF. In DNA, the CDR3 is TGCAGTGCCGTTTTCCGGGACAGGGGTGCAGATACGCAGTATTTT.

This clonotype has a handful of counts. The J gene is TRBJ2-5, the V gene TRBV2, with D unresolved. CDR1 SNHLY and CDR2 FYNNEI come from the germline V gene. CDR3 length: 13 amino acids. V lost 7 bases, J lost 1 base, and 10 bases lay in between. The DNA of the CDR3 is TGTGCCAGCAATAGAGGAAGCCAAGAGACCCAGTACTTC. Encoded protein: CASNRGSQETQYF.

V is TRBV28 and J is TRBJ1-1; no clear D gene. The CDR3 totals 13 residues. Deletions cut 7 bases from V and 4 bases from J, with 13 bases between. Germline V gives CDR1 MDHEN, CDR2 SYDVKM. The CDR3 region is CASTLTALTEAFF. CDR3 coding DNA: TGTGCCAGCACCCTTACAGCCCTCACTGAAGCTTTCTTT.

This clonotype has a count of ten or more. The gene calls are TRBV21-1 and TRBJ2-7; TRBD1 is the table's D call and was not checked against the DNA. TRBV21-1 is termed a pseudogene. The CDR3 covers 14 residues. The CDR3 nucleotides are TGTGCCAGGGAATGGACAGGGGTCGGCTACGAGCAGTACTTC. This translates into CAREWTGVGYEQYF.

This clonotype came up many times. V is TRBV4-3 and J is TRBJ2-1; 16 bases are shared with TRBD2. This CDR3 is built from 19 residues. V was pared by 0 bases and J by 8 bases, with 10 bases of the junction left unmatched. Germline assignment: CDR1 LGHNA and CDR2 YSLEER. CDR3 nucleotides: TGCGCCAGCAGCCAAGATTTCGAATCCGGGACTAGCGGGAGGGATGAGCAGTTCTTC. It is translated as CASSQDFESGTSGRDEQFF.

This clonotype was observed a handful of times. Here the CDR3 reads CASSVGWGGELYEQYF. CDR3 DNA sequence: TGTGCCAGCAGCGTGGGCTGGGGGGGGGAACTGTACGAGCAGTACTTC. The gene calls are TRBV7-3 and TRBJ2-7; 7 bases align to TRBD2. Trimming removed 5 bases from V and 4 bases from J; junction bases left unmatched: 14. This CDR3 region has 16 residues. CDR1 is SGHTA and CDR2 is FQGTGA in the germline V gene.

This chain links TRBV15 with TRBJ2-7; 8 bases match TRBD1. This CDR3 is 15 amino acids long. Germline assignment: CDR1 LNHNV and CDR2 YYDKDF (reference sequence). Trimming removed 3 bases from V and 6 bases from J; junction bases left unmatched: 10. The CDR3 region has the DNA TGTGCCACCAGCAGCCCCGGGACAGGCTCGTTCGAGCAGTACTTC. Translating gives CATSSPGTGSFEQYF.

This clonotype was counted ten times or more. The chain carries TRBV12-3 or TRBV12-4 and TRBJ2-3; D call uncertain. V shed 6 bases and J shed 8 bases, with 21 bases lying between them. The CDR3 spans 15 residues. CDR3 loop: CASSSPSAQLGTQYF. The CDR3 nucleotides read TGTGCCAGCAGCTCCCCCTCGGCCCAGCTGGGTACGCAGTATTTT.

This clonotype was counted a few times. CDR3 DNA: TGTGCCACCAGTGATTTGCCAGGCCAAGAGACCCAGTACTTC. Its translation: CATSDLPGQETQYF. The rearrangement uses TRBV24-1 and TRBJ2-5; D unclear. Trimming removed 0 bases at V and 1 base at J, with 5 bases between. Germline CDR1 KGHDR, CDR2 SFDVKD. The length of the CDR3 is 14 residues.

There are many counts of this clonotype. The rearrangement joins TRBV4-3 to TRBJ2-7, with 12 bases lining up with TRBD2. The J segment lost 2 bases and the V segment lost 5 bases, leaving 4 bases of the junction unmatched. This CDR3 has 15 residues. Germline V gene data show CDR1 as LGHNA and CDR2 as YSLEER. The CDR3, as DNA: TGCGCCAGCAGCGCCCGACTAGCGGGGGCCTACGAGCAGTACTTC. Amino acids: CASSARLAGAYEQYF.

There are a few counts of this clonotype. The V gene is TRBV12-3 or TRBV12-4, the J gene TRBJ1-4; TRBD1 might be the D (5 bases). CDR3 length equals 14 residues. V shed 8 bases and J shed 7 bases, with 17 bases lying between them. The CDR3 DNA reads as TGTGCCAGCGGGGAACAGGCGCGGGTTGAAAAACTGTTTTTT. It translates to CASGEQARVEKLFF.

The V and J genes are TRBV7-6 and TRBJ2-2; 9 positions agree with TRBD2. With V trimmed by 1 base and J by 8 bases, 11 bases remained unmatched. CDR3 length equals 17 residues. Germline assignment: CDR1 SGHVS and CDR2 FNYEAQ. The CDR3 loop is CASSLVGAGGLGGELFF. The CDR3 DNA follows: TGTGCCAGCAGCTTAGTCGGAGCGGGGGGCCTCGGAGGGGAGCTGTTTTTT.

In the case of this clonotype: A junction end diverges from the germline sequence, so it may reflect a read error. The chain carries TRBV12-5 and TRBJ2-1; TRBD2 aligns across 8 bases. This CDR3 is built from 11 residues. Germline-derived CDR1 and CDR2 are LGHNT and FRNRAP. CDR3 in DNA: TGTGCTAGTGGTTTCCCCGGGGGGGAGGTCTTC. It encodes CASGFPGGEVF.

Many counts were recorded for this clonotype. The chain uses TRBV5-6 and TRBJ2-7; the D gene is possibly TRBD1 (5 bases). V lost 1 base, J lost 4 bases, and 18 bases lay in between. CDR1 is SGHDT and CDR2 is YYEEEE in the germline V gene. The CDR3 totals 16 residues. The CDR3 sequence: CASSLPLGLGGYEQYF. CDR3 nucleotide sequence: TGTGCCAGCAGCTTGCCGCTGGGGCTAGGCGGTTACGAGCAGTACTTC.

This clonotype was observed a handful of times. The V call is TRBV6-1, the J call TRBJ2-2; D gene ambiguous. Trimming took off 8 bases at V and 0 bases at J, with 10 bases between the two ends. Germline CDR1 is MNHNS and CDR2 is SASEGT. The CDR3 is 14 residues long. The CDR3 DNA reads TGTGCCAGCGGAAAGGCAGCGAACACCGGGGAGCTGTTTTTT. This gives the protein CASGKAANTGELFF.

The CDR3 here is CASSPNLGVAGYTF. DNA for the CDR3: TGTGCCAGCAGCCCGAACCTCGGGGTGGCTGGCTACACCTTC. The rearrangement joins TRBV25-1 to TRBJ1-2; D is unresolved. Trimming cost V 6 bases and J 7 bases, with 18 bases left between them. The germline V gene encodes CDR1 MGHDK and CDR2 SYGVNS. This CDR3 is 14 amino acids long.